This T cell receptor (beta chain) was sequenced for a study of siplizumab effects on memory and regulatory T cells. Produced via immunoSEQ multiplex PCR; TCRdb's table is partial and in-frame only. The repertoire holds around 94,000 clones, with 90% to 95% as singletons. Trimming removed 1 base at V and 2 bases at J, with 9 bases between. Germline V gene data show CDR1 as MDHEN and CDR2 as SYDVKM. This CDR3 contains 15 residues. The source of this sequence is a human donor in good health. Source material: CD4+ T cells sorted from blood. This sequence joins TRBV28 and TRBJ2-1; D remains unclear. CDR3 nucleotides: TGTGCCAGCAGTTTATCCGGACCCGCCTACAATGAGCAGTTCTTC. Protein product: CASSLSGPAYNEQFF.